This T cell receptor beta chain came from a study of blood T cell repertoires in COVID-19 (dated by TCRdb to the early 2020s). Broadly, across the study: Samples from collaborators originated in the United States, Italy and Spain and spanned both the acute and convalescent phases of COVID-19. The material from the prospective study consisted of cDNA or gDNA derived from T cells, B-cell-depleted T cells, or PBMCs. Deeply sampled blood TCRbeta repertoires from subjects exposed to, actively infected with, or recovered from COVID-19 were included in the dataset. The repertoires were released in a freely available public database meant as a resource for research on the immune response to SARS-CoV-2. Samples were obtained from the ongoing ImmuneRACE study (first 160 participants) and from 1,254 subjects provided by 6 global collaborators. A de-identified subject ID, COVID-19 status, age in years and sex were almost always included in the sample metadata. Where available, HLA class I and class II types were obtained from metadata supplied by the sample provider rather than from assay-based typing. The paper as a whole reports these results and caveats: The quantity of clinical and demographic metadata differed by source and by participant and was supplied without curation.

A word on this clone: There is no known antigen for this receptor. The input lacks base qualities; no much larger clone sits a single base away.

TCRbeta CDR3 regions were amplified from genomic DNA by means of the immunoSEQ Assay, a bias-controlled multiplex PCR. As for the authors' bioinformatics: The number of nucleated cells in each sample was estimated from the amplification of reference gene primers within the assay. Sequence reads were collapsed and filtered to measure the absolute abundance of every unique TCRbeta CDR3 rearrangement. For each sample, productive Simpson clonality was calculated by taking the square root of Simpson's diversity index across productive rearrangements. Held by TCRdb, this immuneACCESS table contains in-frame sequences only and omits some clones. Under half of the omission traces to an unresolved V gene where checked; the cause of the rest is unknown. That table is the source of V, J and clone size, and D and trimming were worked out from the DNA. The sample records 95,000 to 150,000 clones, 80% of which are singletons. The leading ten clones occupy roughly 16% of the sample.

Whole blood was collected in K2EDTA tubes by collaborating institutions according to the institutions' own protocols. For TCRbeta analysis, collaborators shipped samples in one of three forms: frozen whole blood, isolated PBMCs, or DNA extracted from either of those sample types. As encoded in the germline V gene (reference sequence), CDR1 is LNHDA while CDR2 is SQIVND. V loses 4 bases at its end and J loses 10 bases; junction bases beyond the gene matches: 8. From the cysteine through the phenylalanine, the CDR3 covers 15 amino acids. The CDR3 DNA has 45 bases and is translated from base 1. The TCR sequence derives from a man aged 55 to 70 with active or convalescent COVID-19. Sequenced sample: peripheral blood. The chain is assembled from TRBV19 and TRBJ1-6, with 9 bases in between that match TRBD1. At the DNA level, the sequence is TGTGCCAGTAGTACAATTGGGACAGGGAGGTCACCCCTCCACTTT. It translates as CASSTIGTGRSPLHF.